This entry lists 20 T cell receptor beta chains sequenced from one sample in a study of radiation and T cells in renal cell carcinoma. Sequenced by immunoSEQ multiplex PCR; TCRdb stores in-frame clones only, minus some. Counted here are roughly 130,000 clones, 80% to 90% occurring once; the ten biggest clones make up approximately 2%. Indicated time point: blood 2 weeks post-SBRT. Treatment: 15 Gy SBRT to primary tumor, nephrectomy 4 weeks later. Sequenced material: blood, taken from a patient whose treatment included radiotherapy and nephrectomy. All receptors derive from a woman aged 55-75 years with renal cell carcinoma.

The V and J genes are TRBV19 and TRBJ2-5; TRBD2 aligns across 15 bases. In germline, CDR1 is LNHDA, CDR2 SQIVND (reference sequence). Losses at the gene ends were 6 bases for V and 3 bases for J; bases not matched to a gene: 8. The CDR3 consists of 17 residues. The DNA of the CDR3 is TGTGCCAGTAGGAGGACTAGCGGGAGGGCCCCCAAAGAGACCCAGTACTTC. Translation: CASRRTSGRAPKETQYF.

The chain has TRBV6-5 and TRBJ1-4; D is unresolved. V was shortened by 5 bases and J by 8 bases, with 6 bases between the two germline ends. Germline assignment: CDR1 MNHEY and CDR2 SVGAGI. The CDR3 runs to 11 residues. CDR3 sequence: CASSEREKLFF. The DNA of the CDR3 is TGTGCCAGCAGTGAGAGGGAAAAACTGTTTTTT.

The chain has TRBV29-1 and TRBJ2-1; D is unclear. This CDR3 contains 12 residues. Trimming left V 6 bases short and J 9 bases short, with 15 bases between. Germline CDR1 reads SQVTM; CDR2 reads ANQGSEA. CDR3 region: CSVVEVMGEQFF. The CDR3 nucleotides read TGCAGCGTGGTAGAGGTCATGGGTGAGCAGTTCTTC.

The V gene is TRBV2, the J gene TRBJ2-3; weak D call: TRBD1 (5 bases). Germline lookup yields CDR1 SNHLY and CDR2 FYNNEI. The germline V and J ends were trimmed by 4 bases and 3 bases, with 20 bases remaining between them. The CDR3 length is 17 residues. CDR3 bases: TGTGCCAGCAGTGTTTCGGTTACCAGGACAAGGACAGATACGCAGTATTTT. Amino acid sequence: CASSVSVTRTRTDTQYF.

The genes are TRBV5-1 and TRBJ1-2; D not certain. Germline V lookup: CDR1 SGHRS, CDR2 YFSETQ. The CDR3 sequence is 13 residues long. V shed 0 bases and J shed 3 bases, with 6 bases lying between them. The CDR3 protein is CASSLVRDYGYTF. CDR3 DNA sequence: TGCGCCAGCAGCTTGGTTCGCGACTATGGCTACACCTTC.

The rearrangement uses TRBV5-4 and TRBJ2-3, with TRBD1 matching over 7 bases. Germline assignment: CDR1 SGHNT and CDR2 YYREEE (reference sequence). CDR3 length equals 15 residues. After removal of 0 bases from V and 2 bases from J, the junction contained 3 bases not matched to a gene. DNA of the CDR3: TGTGCCAGCAGCTTGGGAGGACAGGTCACAGATACGCAGTATTTT. This encodes CASSLGGQVTDTQYF.

The chain employs TRBV29-1 and TRBJ1-1; maybe TRBD1 (5 bases). Trimming shortened V by 4 bases and J by 5 bases, and 11 bases separated the two germline ends. The length of the CDR3 is 12 residues. Germline-derived CDR1 and CDR2 are SQVTM and ANQGSEA. The CDR3 DNA is TGCAGCGTTGCTCAGGGCTGGACTGAAGCTTTCTTT. Its translation is CSVAQGWTEAFF.

CDR3 DNA: TGTGCCAGCTCACCACTCCCTCCCCGCACCGGGGAGCTGTTTTTT. Translated: CASSPLPPRTGELFF. The genes are TRBV18 and TRBJ2-2; no reliable D call. In germline, CDR1 is KGHSH, CDR2 LQKENI. The CDR3 loop spans 15 amino acids. V was pared by 1 base and J by 4 bases, with 10 bases between.

This chain connects TRBV15 to TRBJ2-7; the D gene is possibly TRBD1 (6 bases). Trimming took off 2 bases at V and 1 base at J, with 18 bases between the two ends. The CDR3 totals 17 residues. Per germline, CDR1 LNHNV and CDR2 YYDKDF (reference sequence). CDR3 bases: TGTGCCACCAGCAGAACCTTTAGGACAGCAACTTCCTACGAGCAGTACTTC. This sequence encodes CATSRTFRTATSYEQYF. Full variable domain (outside the CDR3, taken from reference TRBV15 and TRBJ2-7): DAMVIQNPRYQVTQFGKPVTLSCSQTLNHNVMYWYQQKSSQAPKLLFHYYDKDFNNEADTPDNFQSRRPNTSFCFLDIRSPGLGDTAMYLCATSRTFRTATSYEQYFGPGTRLTVT.

The rearrangement links TRBV5-1 to TRBJ2-3; 8 nucleotides align to TRBD2. This CDR3 has 14 residues. J gave up 2 bases and V 2 bases, and 1 base lay outside the gene matches. Germline V lookup: CDR1 SGHRS, CDR2 YFSETQ. The CDR3 DNA reads as TGCGCCAGCAGCTTTAGCGGGAACACAGATACGCAGTATTTT. It codes for CASSFSGNTDTQYF.

The chain recombines TRBV7-8 with TRBJ2-7; D may match TRBD1 or TRBD2 (5 bases each). V was trimmed by 3 bases and J by 2 bases, leaving 14 bases between them. The CDR3 consists of 15 residues. Germline CDR1 SGHVS, CDR2 FQNEAQ. The CDR3 DNA follows: TGTGCCAGCAGCTTCTCCGGGACGGACCCCTACGAGCAGTACTTC. This gives the protein CASSFSGTDPYEQYF.

Comments on this clone: Other DNA variants within this sample encode the same CDR3. The chain recombines TRBV6-5 with TRBJ1-2, with D hard to call. Trimming took 2 bases from V and 2 from J, leaving 6 bases between them. CDR3 size: 13 residues. Germline loops: CDR1 MNHEY, CDR2 SVGAGI. The CDR3 DNA follows: TGTGCCAGCAGTTACAGCTCCAACTATGGCTACACCTTC. Its translation: CASSYSSNYGYTF.

About this clone itself: A much larger clone is a single base away; this may be a read error. The sample has other DNA sequences that encode this CDR3 too. The chain employs TRBV7-3 and TRBJ2-1; 12 nucleotides agree with TRBD1. The germline V gene encodes CDR1 SGHTA and CDR2 FQGTGA. The CDR3 sequence is 16 residues long. CDR3 nucleotide sequence: TGCGCCAGCAGCTCGATCCCGGGACAGGGGGCATATGAGCAGTTCTTC. It translates to CASSSIPGQGAYEQFF.

The chain links TRBV9 to TRBJ1-3; D ambiguous. Deletions cut 0 bases from V and 2 bases from J, with 9 bases between. CDR1 is SGDLS, CDR2 YYNGEE, per germline. This CDR3 has 15 amino acids. The CDR3 DNA sequence: TGTGCCAGCAGCGTAGAGGAGGCAGCTGGAAACACCATATATTTT. Translated, it gives CASSVEEAAGNTIYF.

This clone was recorded only once. The chain carries TRBV28 and TRBJ1-1; 8 bases are shared with TRBD1. The CDR3 loop spans 13 amino acids. V was pared by 8 bases and J by 2 bases, with 4 bases of the junction left unmatched. CDR1 and CDR2 (germline): MDHEN, SYDVKM. For the CDR3, the DNA is TGTGCCAGCGAGACAGGGGCCAACACTGAAGCTTTCTTT. This translates into CASETGANTEAFF.

Only one count was recorded for this clone. The chain recombines TRBV6-5 with TRBJ2-5; TRBD2 matches 7 bases. V dropped 6 bases and J dropped 5; count of bases not matched to a gene: 6. Germline V gives CDR1 MNHEY, CDR2 SVGAGI. This CDR3 comprises 13 residues. The CDR3 DNA reads TGTGCCAGCAGGACGGCCGGGAGGGAGACCCAGTACTTC. Amino acid sequence: CASRTAGRETQYF.

The rearrangement uses TRBV28 and TRBJ2-7; D gene uncertain. The CDR3 runs 14 residues. Between the trimmed V and J ends, which lost 7 bases and 2 bases, there was a span of 15 bases. Germline CDR1 and CDR2: MDHEN and SYDVKM. The CDR3 DNA is TGTGCCAGCACCGACGCCACCTTTACCTACGAGCAGTACTTC. Residues: CASTDATFTYEQYF.

The CDR3 reads CASRRTEETQYF. As DNA, the CDR3 is TGTGCCAGCAGGCGGACGGAAGAGACCCAGTACTTC. The genes are TRBV6-5 and TRBJ2-5; D not certain. The CDR3 is made up of 12 amino acids. CDR1 and CDR2 from the germline V gene are MNHEY and SVGAGI. V lost 6 bases and J lost 3, with 8 bases in between.

The J gene is TRBJ2-7, the V gene TRBV4-2, with D unclear. Germline lookup yields CDR1 LGHNA and CDR2 YNFKEQ. The CDR3 covers 13 residues. The V and J ends lost 4 bases and 3 bases respectively, with 10 bases between them. The CDR3 region is CASSLGASYEQYF. The CDR3 DNA follows: TGTGCCAGCAGCCTCGGAGCGAGCTACGAGCAGTACTTC.

J is TRBJ1-1 and V is TRBV6-6; D is possibly TRBD1 (5 bases). V was shortened by 6 bases and J by 6 bases, with 17 bases between the two germline ends. Per the germline V gene, CDR1 is MNHNY and CDR2 is SVGAGI (reference sequence). The CDR3 contains 14 residues. CDR3 protein: CASSRPGGRAEAFF. As DNA, the CDR3 is TGTGCCAGCAGCCGCCCGGGGGGTAGGGCTGAAGCTTTCTTT.